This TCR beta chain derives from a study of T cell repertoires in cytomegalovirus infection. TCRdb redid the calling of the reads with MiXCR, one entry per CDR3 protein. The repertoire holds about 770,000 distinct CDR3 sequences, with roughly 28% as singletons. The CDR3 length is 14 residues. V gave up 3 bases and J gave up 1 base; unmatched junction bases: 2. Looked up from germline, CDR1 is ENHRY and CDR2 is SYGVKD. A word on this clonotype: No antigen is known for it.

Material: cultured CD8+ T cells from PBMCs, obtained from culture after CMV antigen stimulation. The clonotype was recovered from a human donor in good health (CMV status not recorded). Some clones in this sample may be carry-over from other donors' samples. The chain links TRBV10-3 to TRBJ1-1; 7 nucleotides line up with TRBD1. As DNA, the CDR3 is TGTGCCATCAGTGACAGGGGGGGGAACACTGAAGCTTTCTTT. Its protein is CAISDRGGNTEAFF.